The TCR beta chain described here comes from a study of cytomegalovirus exposure and HLA in healthy donors. V was clipped by 10 bases and J by 4 bases; unmatched bases: 10. The germline gives CDR1 MNHNS, CDR2 SASEGT. The CDR3 consists of 15 residues. The protocol was immunoSEQ multiplex PCR, while the TCRdb copy is restricted to in-frame clones and leaves out a portion. The sample contains 150,000 to 180,000 clones, 70% to 90% of which appear only once. This sequence was found in a human donor in good health. The sequenced sample consisted of PBMCs. The chain recombines TRBV6-1 with TRBJ1-5, with 10 nucleotides matching TRBD1. The CDR3 nucleotides read TGTGCCACCGGGGATCCGGACAGGGGGAATCAGCCCCAGCATTTT. Amino acids: CATGDPDRGNQPQHF.